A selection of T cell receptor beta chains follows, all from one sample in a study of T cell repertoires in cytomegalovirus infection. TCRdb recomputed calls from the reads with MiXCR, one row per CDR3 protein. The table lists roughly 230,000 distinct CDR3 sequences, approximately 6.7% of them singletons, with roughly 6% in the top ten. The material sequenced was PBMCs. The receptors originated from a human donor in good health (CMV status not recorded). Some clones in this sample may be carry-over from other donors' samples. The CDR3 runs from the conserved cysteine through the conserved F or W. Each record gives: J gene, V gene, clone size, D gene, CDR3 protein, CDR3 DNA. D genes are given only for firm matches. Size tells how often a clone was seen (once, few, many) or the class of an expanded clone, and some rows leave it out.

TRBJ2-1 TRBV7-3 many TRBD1 CASSRQGGAGINEQFF TGTGCCAGCAGCCGCCAAGGGGGCGCCGGAATCAATGAGCAGTTCTTC
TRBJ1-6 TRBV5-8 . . CASYNNPPGAGSPLHF TGTGCCAGCTACAACAACCCTCCAGGGGCTGGTTCACCCCTCCACTTT
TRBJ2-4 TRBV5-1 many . CASSLVGGRAKNIQYF TGCGCCAGCAGCTTGGTGGGGGGAAGGGCCAAAAACATTCAGTACTTC
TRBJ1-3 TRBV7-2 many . CASSFGETGNTIYF TGTGCCAGCAGCTTTGGGGAGACTGGAAACACCATATATTTT
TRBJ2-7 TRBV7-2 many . CASSPDGGYEQYF TGTGCCAGCAGCCCAGACGGGGGCTACGAGCAGTACTTC
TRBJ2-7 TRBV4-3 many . CASSQDLAIGSYEQYF TGCGCCAGCAGCCAAGATTTGGCCATTGGGTCCTACGAGCAGTACTTC
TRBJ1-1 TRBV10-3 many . CAISGGQMNTEAFF TGTGCCATCAGCGGGGGGCAGATGAACACTGAAGCTTTCTTT
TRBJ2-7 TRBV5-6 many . CASSSGQTLVYEQYF TGTGCCAGCAGCTCCGGACAGACACTTGTTTACGAGCAGTACTTC
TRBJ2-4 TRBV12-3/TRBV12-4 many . CASSRAAKNIQYF TGTGCCAGCAGTCGGGCCGCCAAAAACATTCAGTACTTC
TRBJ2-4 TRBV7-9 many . CASSLESRSQYF TGTGCCAGCAGCTTAGAATCCAGGAGCCAGTACTTC
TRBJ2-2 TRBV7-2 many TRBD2 CASRLSGGATGELFF TGTGCCAGCAGATTAAGCGGGGGGGCGACCGGGGAGCTGTTTTTT
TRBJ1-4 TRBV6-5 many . CASSYSRTVNEKLFF TGTGCCAGCAGTTACTCACGGACTGTCAATGAAAAACTGTTTTTT
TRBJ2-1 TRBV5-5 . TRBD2 CASSPRRAGDNEQFF TGTGCCAGCTCCCCGCGCAGGGCGGGGGACAATGAGCAGTTCTTC
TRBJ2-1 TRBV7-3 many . CASSLRPGSSYNEQFF TGTGCCAGCAGCTTAAGGCCGGGGAGCTCCTACAATGAGCAGTTCTTC
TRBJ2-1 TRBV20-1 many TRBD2 CSARDPQRGGYNEQFF TGCAGTGCTAGAGATCCTCAGCGGGGGGGCTACAATGAGCAGTTCTTC
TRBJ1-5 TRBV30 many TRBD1 CAWSVGGRGWNQPQHF TGTGCCTGGAGTGTAGGGGGCAGGGGGTGGAATCAGCCCCAGCATTTT
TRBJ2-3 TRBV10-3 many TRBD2 CAIRGLAAFTDTQYF TGTGCCATCAGGGGACTAGCGGCCTTCACAGATACGCAGTATTTT
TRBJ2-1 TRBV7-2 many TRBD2 CASSQTSGGGNEQFF TGTGCCAGCAGCCAGACTAGCGGGGGGGGTAATGAGCAGTTCTTC
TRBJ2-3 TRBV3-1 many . CASSFGSGTDTQYF TGTGCCAGCAGCTTCGGATCGGGCACAGATACGCAGTATTTT
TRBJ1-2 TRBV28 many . CASSPLDYGYTF TGTGCCAGCAGTCCCCTCGACTATGGCTACACCTTC
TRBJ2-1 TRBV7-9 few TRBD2 CASSVPGLAGHNEQFF TGTGCCAGCAGCGTTCCGGGACTAGCGGGCCACAATGAGCAGTTCTTC
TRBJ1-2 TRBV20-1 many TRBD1 CSALNRDRAYGYTF TGCAGTGCTTTAAACCGGGACAGGGCCTATGGCTACACCTTC
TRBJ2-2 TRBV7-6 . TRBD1 CASCQRQGANTGELFF TGTGCCAGCTGCCAGCGACAGGGTGCGAACACCGGGGAGCTGTTTTTT
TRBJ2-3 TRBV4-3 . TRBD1 CASSRDRDDTQYF TGCGCCAGCAGCCGCGACAGGGACGATACGCAGTATTTT
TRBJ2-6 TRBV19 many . CASSTQGSGANVLTF TGTGCCAGTAGTACCCAGGGGTCTGGGGCCAACGTCCTGACTTTC
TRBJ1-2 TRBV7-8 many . CASSTSTYGYTF TGTGCCAGCAGCACGTCTACCTATGGCTACACCTTC
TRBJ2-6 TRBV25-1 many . CASRAAGTGANVLTF TGTGCCAGCAGGGCGGCAGGGACTGGGGCCAACGTCCTGACTTTC
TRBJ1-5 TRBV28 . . CASTWDTNQPQHF TGTGCCAGCACCTGGGACACCAATCAGCCCCAGCATTTT
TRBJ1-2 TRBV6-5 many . CASSYSGTEGPTRGYTF TGTGCCAGCAGTTACTCCGGGACTGAGGGACCAACGCGGGGCTACACCTTC
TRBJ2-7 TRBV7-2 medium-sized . CASSLARQYEQYF TGTGCCAGCAGCTTAGCCCGACAATACGAGCAGTACTTC
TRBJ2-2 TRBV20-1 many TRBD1 CSAIRTGQTTGELFF TGCAGTGCTATCCGGACAGGCCAAACCACCGGGGAGCTGTTTTTT
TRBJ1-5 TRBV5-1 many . CASSLDGTSNQPQHF TGCGCCAGCAGCTTGGACGGGACAAGCAATCAGCCCCAGCATTTT
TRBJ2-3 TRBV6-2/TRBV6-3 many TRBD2 CASSSRSLAGKADTQYF TGTGCCAGCAGTTCGCGTAGCCTAGCGGGGAAGGCAGATACGCAGTATTTT
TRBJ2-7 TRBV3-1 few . CASSQAAGSSYEQYF TGTGCCAGCAGCCAAGCGGCAGGGAGCTCCTACGAGCAGTACTTC
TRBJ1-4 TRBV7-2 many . CASRADPTNEKLFF TGTGCCAGCCGAGCGGACCCAACTAATGAAAAACTGTTTTTT
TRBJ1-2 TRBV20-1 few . CSAPIYGYTF TGCAGTGCACCCATATATGGCTACACCTTC
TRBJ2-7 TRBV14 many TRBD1 CASSRDRRSYEQYF TGTGCCAGCAGCCGGGACAGAAGATCCTACGAGCAGTACTTC
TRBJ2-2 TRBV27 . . CASSKQGPWTGELFF TGTGCCAGCAGTAAACAGGGACCCTGGACGGGGGAGCTGTTTTTT
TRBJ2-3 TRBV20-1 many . CSASEPSDTQYF TGCAGTGCTAGTGAGCCATCAGATACGCAGTATTTT
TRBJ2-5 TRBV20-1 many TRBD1 CSATTRDRALKTQYF TGCAGTGCTACAACCCGGGACAGGGCCTTGAAGACCCAGTACTTC
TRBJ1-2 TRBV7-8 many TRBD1 CASSLRQGYGYTF TGTGCCAGCAGCTTACGACAGGGGTATGGCTACACCTTC
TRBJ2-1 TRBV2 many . CASRPGNEQFF TGTGCCAGCAGGCCAGGGAATGAGCAGTTCTTC
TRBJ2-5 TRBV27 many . CASIVRAGRQETQYF TGTGCCAGCATCGTCCGAGCGGGCAGGCAAGAGACCCAGTACTTC
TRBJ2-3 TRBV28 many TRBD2 CASREGGGRTDTQYF TGTGCCAGCCGGGAGGGGGGGGGCCGGACAGATACGCAGTATTTT
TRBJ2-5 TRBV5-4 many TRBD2 CASSLLPSGSQETQYF TGTGCCAGCAGCTTGTTGCCTAGCGGCAGTCAAGAGACCCAGTACTTC
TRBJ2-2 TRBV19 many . CASSLGTGRNGELFF TGTGCCAGTAGCTTAGGCACAGGACGGAACGGGGAGCTGTTTTTT
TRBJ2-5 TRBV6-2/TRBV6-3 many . CASSLTGNQETQYF TGTGCCAGCAGTTTGACCGGGAACCAAGAGACCCAGTACTTC
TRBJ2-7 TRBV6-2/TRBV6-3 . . CASSFGRGSYEQYF TGTGCCAGCAGTTTCGGCCGGGGCTCCTACGAGCAGTACTTC
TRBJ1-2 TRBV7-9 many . CASSLVVGYGYTF TGTGCCAGCAGCTTAGTAGTCGGATATGGCTACACCTTC
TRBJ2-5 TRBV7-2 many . CASSLGGTRETQYF TGTGCCAGCAGCCTCGGGGGGACAAGGGAGACCCAGTACTTC
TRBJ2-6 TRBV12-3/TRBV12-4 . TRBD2 CASAGGVAPGANVLTF TGTGCCTCCGCGGGGGGCGTAGCCCCTGGGGCCAACGTCCTGACTTTC
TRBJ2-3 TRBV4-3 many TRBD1 CASSPGTGLTDTQYF TGCGCCAGCAGCCCAGGGACAGGCCTCACAGATACGCAGTATTTT
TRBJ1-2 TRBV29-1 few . CSVEPSYGYTF TGCAGCGTTGAACCCTCCTATGGCTACACCTTC
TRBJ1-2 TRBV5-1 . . CASTDTDYYGYTF TGCGCCAGCACTGACACGGATTACTATGGCTACACCTTC
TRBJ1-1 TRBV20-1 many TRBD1 CSATGIGQGGTEAFF TGCAGTGCTACCGGGATAGGACAGGGAGGCACTGAAGCTTTCTTT
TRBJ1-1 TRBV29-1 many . CSVWKTMNTEAFF TGCAGCGTTTGGAAGACAATGAACACTGAAGCTTTCTTT
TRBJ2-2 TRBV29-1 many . CSVVGANTGELFF TGCAGCGTTGTGGGGGCGAACACCGGGGAGCTGTTTTTT
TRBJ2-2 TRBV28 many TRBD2 CASSLRGGLADTGELFF TGTGCCAGCAGTTTAAGAGGGGGACTAGCGGACACCGGGGAGCTGTTTTTT
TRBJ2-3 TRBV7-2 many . CASRPNLGSTDTQYF TGTGCCAGCCGCCCAAACCTGGGAAGCACAGATACGCAGTATTTT